This T cell receptor (beta chain) was identified in a study of T cells in Graves' hyperthyroidism and ophthalmopathy. The study's findings and limits: Blood samples included most of the expanded thyroid clonotypes exceeding 0.001.

Absence of ophthalmopathy progression within 18 months defined stable Graves' hyperthyroidism. A patient was excluded if there was uncontrolled infection, other autoimmune disease, pregnancy or lactation. Diagnostic decisions used clinical symptoms, serum thyroxine and TRAb, thyroid ultrasound and orbital computed tomography. This clonotype has ten or more counts. Its antigen is unknown. In germline, CDR1 is LNHNV, CDR2 YYDKDF (reference sequence). V gave up 0 bases and J gave up 6 bases, with 18 bases separating them. The CDR3 has 17 amino acids. Amplification yielded TCR beta CDR3 regions, with RNA transcripts as the source. In the first-round RT-PCR of the TCR CDR3, the HTBI primer set was used. TCRdb itself ran the multiplex PCR reads through MiXCR, one entry per CDR3 protein. The profile shows approximately 100,000 distinct CDR3 sequences, about 37% of them singletons.

The source is a woman aged 25-40 years with Graves' hyperthyroidism. The J gene is TRBJ1-5, the V gene TRBV15; D is perhaps TRBD1 (5 bases). Sequenced material: peripheral blood or thyroid tissue (not recorded which). CDR3 residues: CATSRDRWQGRGQPQHF. In DNA, the CDR3 is TGTGCCACCAGCAGAGATCGATGGCAGGGAAGGGGTCAGCCCCAGCATTTT.